This TCR beta chain was sequenced during a study of cytomegalovirus exposure and HLA in healthy donors. The donors were part of the roughly 120-subject validation cohort, which stood apart from the roughly 670-subject first cohort. Using immunoSEQ multiplex PCR, the repertoire was profiled, and TCRdb retains in-frame clones only, with some absent. This table holds 210,000 or so clones, about 90% found once. The trim removed 7 bases at V and 2 bases at J, leaving 8 bases unmatched. The CDR3 has 15 amino acids. CDR1 is SGHVS, CDR2 FNYEAQ, per germline. The chain links TRBV7-6 to TRBJ2-1; 7 nucleotides agree with TRBD2. This receptor was taken from a woman aged 18-29 years in good health and CMV-seronegative. Sequencing used PBMCs. DNA for the CDR3: TGTGCCAGCACCCCCTCTAGCGGACCCTACAATGAGCAGTTCTTC. This gives the protein CASTPSSGPYNEQFF.